One sample yielded the 25 T cell receptor beta chains listed below, sequenced in a study of identical twins. MiXCR was run by TCRdb on the 5' RACE reads, yielding one entry per CDR3 protein. The data contain about 790,000 distinct CDR3 sequences, roughly 20% of them seen just once; the ten biggest clones take up around 12%. These records were also assigned to another study, of T cells expressing NK-cell markers.

Specimen: PBMCs. The receptors shown here come from a woman younger than 35 in good health.

This clonotype was counted between two and nine times. This chain connects TRBV20-1 to TRBJ2-5, with 11 nucleotides matching TRBD2. The CDR3 covers 16 residues. CDR1 is DFQATT, CDR2 SNEGSKA, per germline (reference sequence). Unmatched junction bases numbered 13, after V lost 6 bases and J lost 4 bases. CDR3 DNA sequence: TGCAGTGCCCCGAGGGTAGCGGGAGGGTTCCCAGAGACCCAGTACTTC. The encoded protein is CSAPRVAGGFPETQYF.

This chain connects TRBV20-1 to TRBJ2-5, with TRBD2 matching 9 bases. Per the germline V gene, CDR1 is DFQATT and CDR2 is SNEGSKA (reference sequence). This CDR3 has 15 amino acids. J lost 5 bases, V lost 4 bases, and 11 bases had no gene match. The CDR3: CSANPAGGQVETQYF. Written as DNA, the CDR3 is TGCAGTGCTAATCCGGCGGGGGGGCAGGTGGAGACCCAGTACTTC.

For the CDR3, the DNA is TGTGCCAGCAGTCTAGGGACAGGCGGCGTAGGTGACCAGTACTTC. Translating it yields CASSLGTGGVGDQYF. J is TRBJ2-5 and V is TRBV6-1; TRBD1 matches at 8 bases. The V gene's germline CDR1 is MNHNS and CDR2 SASEGT. This CDR3 is built from 15 residues. The V and J ends lost 5 bases and 10 bases, in that order; junction bases with no gene match: 15.

This clonotype was observed at least ten times. V and J are TRBV6-2 or TRBV6-3 and TRBJ2-5, with no clear D. From germline, CDR1 is MNHEY and CDR2 SVGEGT. Trimming took off 9 bases at V and 2 bases at J, with 19 bases between the two ends. This CDR3 is built from 15 residues. The CDR3: CASRIGQARQETQYF. The CDR3 nucleotides read TGTGCCAGTCGAATCGGGCAGGCGCGACAAGAGACCCAGTACTTC.

The chain uses TRBV12-3 or TRBV12-4 and TRBJ2-2; 14 bases align to TRBD2. The J segment lost 5 bases and the V segment lost 1 base, leaving 9 bases of the junction unmatched. This CDR3 has 19 amino acids. The CDR3 coding sequence is TGTGCCAGCAGTTTAGTCGGGACTAGCGGGAGTTGGGGTACCGGGGAGCTGTTTTTT. Amino acids: CASSLVGTSGSWGTGELFF.

The V and J genes are TRBV25-1 and TRBJ2-7; 9 bases are shared with TRBD2. The CDR3 extends over 16 amino acids. Germline CDR1 reads MGHDK; CDR2 reads SYGVNS. The junction had 8 bases not matched to a gene; V was cut back by 0 bases and J by 5 bases. The CDR3 DNA follows: TGTGCCAGCAGTGAATATAGGGGCGGGAGGGCCGACGAGCAGTACTTC. Translating it yields CASSEYRGGRADEQYF.

This clonotype has only a few counts. The chain uses TRBV5-6 and TRBJ2-7; D remains unclear. V lost 4 bases and J 6 bases, leaving 14 bases between the germline ends. The CDR3 sequence is 13 residues long. Germline assignment: CDR1 SGHDT and CDR2 YYEEEE. CDR3 protein: CASSDTAVAEQYF. CDR3 DNA sequence: TGTGCCAGCAGCGATACTGCGGTCGCCGAGCAGTACTTC.

This clonotype was seen a few times. This chain joins TRBV6-5 and TRBJ1-3; D perhaps matches TRBD1 (5 bases). The germline gives CDR1 MNHEY, CDR2 SVGAGI. The CDR3 extends over 14 amino acids. V was shortened by 0 bases and J by 8 bases, with 11 bases between the two germline ends. The CDR3: CASSYSGSRDTIYF. The CDR3 region has the DNA TGTGCCAGCAGTTACTCGGGCTCCAGGGACACCATATATTTT.

This chain uses TRBV6-2 or TRBV6-3 with TRBJ2-1, with D hard to call. Germline lookup yields CDR1 MNHEY and CDR2 SVGEGT. The CDR3 runs 15 residues. Trimming took off 6 bases at V and 4 bases at J, with 16 bases between the two ends. Here the CDR3 reads CASSARALLYNEQFF. The CDR3 bases are TGTGCCAGCAGCGCTCGGGCACTTCTATACAATGAGCAGTTCTTC.

The rearrangement joins TRBV12-3 or TRBV12-4 to TRBJ1-2; 8 nucleotides match TRBD1. With 8 bases clipped from V and 4 bases from J, the junction kept 3 bases outside the gene matches. The CDR3 has 12 amino acids. In DNA, the CDR3 is TGTGCCAGCTGGACAGGGCGCTATGGCTACACCTTC. Translating it yields CASWTGRYGYTF.

The rearrangement links TRBV29-1 to TRBJ2-5; 8 bases are a match to TRBD1. Germline V CDR1 and CDR2: SQVTM, ANQGSEA. V shed 7 bases and J 3 bases; nucleotides not matched to a gene: 4. This CDR3 has 12 residues. The DNA of the CDR3 is TGCAGCGGCGGGACAGGAGAAGAGACCCAGTACTTC. This translates into CSGGTGEETQYF.

The chain joins TRBV11-1 to TRBJ2-7, with 8 nucleotides matching TRBD1. V gave up 5 bases and J gave up 5 bases; unmatched junction bases: 20. Germline assignment: CDR1 SGHAT and CDR2 FQDESV (reference sequence). This CDR3 contains 18 residues. The CDR3 loop reads CASSKEGRTGWVADEQYF. The DNA for the CDR3 is TGTGCCAGCAGCAAAGAAGGGAGGACAGGGTGGGTAGCCGACGAGCAGTACTTC.

This chain uses TRBV20-1 with TRBJ2-7; TRBD2 might be the D (5 bases). CDR3 length equals 17 residues. The germline V gene encodes CDR1 DFQATT and CDR2 SNEGSKA (reference sequence). Between the trimmed V and J ends, which lost 1 base and 6 bases, there was a span of 25 bases. DNA for the CDR3: TGCAGTGCTAGAGTTAACTTGCCCGTGGCGGGCAGAGGCGAGCAGTACTTC. Encoded protein: CSARVNLPVAGRGEQYF.

The gene calls are TRBV12-3 or TRBV12-4 and TRBJ2-2, with D maybe TRBD2 (5 bases). Trimming shortened V by 4 bases and J by 5 bases, and 11 bases separated the two germline ends. This CDR3 has 14 amino acids. The CDR3 DNA is TGTGCCAGCAGTTCAAGCCCGGGGACCGGGGAGCTGTTTTTT. This codes for CASSSSPGTGELFF.

There are a few counts of this clonotype. The genes are TRBV12-3 or TRBV12-4 and TRBJ2-7, with D possibly matching TRBD2 (5 bases). V shed 3 bases and J shed 3 bases, with 12 bases lying between them. This CDR3 comprises 14 residues. For the CDR3, the DNA is TGTGCCAGCAGTTTGAGACGGGGTTTCTACGAGCAGTACTTC. Translated: CASSLRRGFYEQYF.

In DNA form, the CDR3 reads TGTGCCAGCAGTTCGTGGGGCGGGGAGCTGTTTTTT. Its translation: CASSSWGGELFF. The V and J genes are TRBV12-3 or TRBV12-4 and TRBJ2-2; D is undetermined. The CDR3 has 12 amino acids. V was cut by 4 bases and J by 7 bases, with 7 bases left in between.

This clonotype has ten or more counts. The chain uses TRBV6-1 and TRBJ1-5; no clear D. The CDR3 length is 14 residues. V was pared by 5 bases and J by 1 base, with 9 bases between. Germline V gene lookup returns CDR1 MNHNS and CDR2 SASEGT. The CDR3 DNA reads TGTGCCAGCAGTCGCGGGTGGAGCAATCAGCCCCAGCATTTT. Protein product: CASSRGWSNQPQHF.

This chain uses TRBV4-1 with TRBJ2-5, with 7 bases that match TRBD2. Trimming took 0 bases from V and 5 from J; bases not matched to a gene: 3. The CDR3 runs 14 residues. CDR1 MGHRA and CDR2 YSYEKL come from the germline V gene. The CDR3 loop is CASSQESSGETQYF. In nucleotides, the CDR3 is TGCGCCAGCAGCCAAGAAAGTAGCGGGGAGACCCAGTACTTC.

The chain links TRBV6-5 to TRBJ2-7; maybe TRBD2 (5 bases). Between the trimmed V and J ends, which lost 0 bases and 0 bases, there was a span of 18 bases. Germline CDR1 reads MNHEY; CDR2 reads SVGAGI. The CDR3 has 18 amino acids. This CDR3 is CASSYSAPSSGSSYEQYF. DNA of the CDR3: TGTGCCAGCAGTTACTCGGCTCCTTCGTCGGGGAGCTCCTACGAGCAGTACTTC.

This clonotype was found a few times. This rearrangement joins TRBV3-1 to TRBJ2-5; a weak D match, TRBD1 (6 bases). Germline values: CDR1 LGHDT, CDR2 YNNKEL (reference sequence). The CDR3 is 15 amino acids. V shed 1 base and J shed 1 base, with 10 bases lying between them. The DNA for the CDR3 is TGTGCCAGCAGCCAAGTCTCCAGGGGCCAAGAGACCCAGTACTTC. Translating it yields CASSQVSRGQETQYF.

This clonotype appeared a single time. This chain links TRBV5-6 with TRBJ1-1; unclear D gene. The V end lost 8 bases, the J end lost 4 bases, and 15 bases lay between the germline ends. The CDR3 is made up of 13 amino acids. Germline V CDR1 and CDR2: SGHDT, YYEEEE. The CDR3 nucleotides are TGTGCCAGGGGTCCCCTGAGAGGCACTGAAGCTTTCTTT. Translation gives CARGPLRGTEAFF.

This clonotype was counted at least ten times. The chain employs TRBV27 and TRBJ2-1; 7 bases fit TRBD2. After removal of 8 bases from V and 9 bases from J, the junction contained 7 bases not matched to a gene. From germline, CDR1 is MNHEY and CDR2 SMNVEV (reference sequence). The CDR3 is 12 residues long. CDR3 residues: CASQAGSSEQFF. DNA for the CDR3: TGTGCCAGCCAAGCGGGATCCAGTGAGCAGTTCTTC.

The chain combines TRBV20-1 with TRBJ1-1; D remains unclear. Germline V gene sequence: CDR1 DFQATT, CDR2 SNEGSKA (reference sequence). Trimming cost V 6 bases and J 0 bases, with 14 bases left between them. The CDR3 totals 14 residues. CDR3 DNA sequence: TGCAGTGCAAAACATGGGGAAATGAACACTGAAGCTTTCTTT. It yields the protein CSAKHGEMNTEAFF.

The chain links TRBV20-1 to TRBJ2-1; 11 nucleotides agree with TRBD2. J gave up 7 bases and V 5 bases, and 10 bases lay outside the gene matches. The CDR3 sequence is 15 residues long. CDR1 is DFQATT and CDR2 is SNEGSKA in the germline V gene (reference sequence). The CDR3 loop is CSALAGGPVRNEQFF. The CDR3 DNA follows: TGCAGTGCTTTAGCGGGAGGGCCGGTGCGGAATGAGCAGTTCTTC.

V gene TRBV4-3 combines with J gene TRBJ2-7; D is unresolved. This CDR3 spans 17 amino acids. Trimming stripped 1 base from V and 3 bases from J, with 19 bases between. Germline V gives CDR1 LGHNA, CDR2 YSLEER. The CDR3 protein is CASSQGLLRTGFYEQYF. CDR3 DNA: TGCGCCAGCAGCCAAGGTCTGCTCAGGACGGGTTTCTACGAGCAGTACTTC.